The 5 T cell receptor beta chains below come from one sample, sequenced in a study of human thymus T cells. Method: immunoSEQ multiplex PCR; TCRdb's copy keeps in-frame clones and lacks some. The table shows some 130,000 clones, with about 95% occurring only once. Thymus tissue was removed during corrective cardiac surgery. Sequenced material: thymus tissue. The receptor source for this set is a boy in the first two years of life with a congenital heart defect but otherwise immunologically healthy.

The chain joins TRBV7-2 to TRBJ2-1; D perhaps matches TRBD2 (6 bases). V was clipped by 2 bases and J by 2 bases, with 13 bases between them. CDR1 and CDR2 (germline): SGHTA, FQGNSA. The CDR3 length is 16 residues. CDR3 in amino acids: CASSLKGRRAYNEQFF. CDR3 nucleotides: TGTGCCAGCAGCTTAAAAGGGAGGCGAGCCTACAATGAGCAGTTCTTC.

The chain employs TRBV15 and TRBJ2-1; 8 bases fit TRBD2. The V segment lost 1 base and the J segment 9 bases; nucleotides outside the gene matches: 2. The CDR3 has 13 residues. Germline lookup yields CDR1 LNHNV and CDR2 YYDKDF (reference sequence). The CDR3 DNA sequence: TGTGCCACCAGCAGAGCGGGGGGGATTGAGCAGTTCTTC. Its translation is CATSRAGGIEQFF.

The chain carries TRBV2 and TRBJ1-2; D is perhaps TRBD1 (5 bases). V was trimmed by 6 bases and J by 8 bases, leaving 25 bases between them. The CDR3 is 16 residues long. In germline, CDR1 is SNHLY, CDR2 FYNNEI. The CDR3 DNA sequence: TGTGCCAGCAGCTCAGTTTCCAGGGTAACACTGGGAGGCTACACCTTC. This encodes CASSSVSRVTLGGYTF.

This clone was observed once. The CDR3 sequence is CAWRKDPGPGTQYF. As DNA, the CDR3 is TGTGCCTGGAGGAAGGACCCGGGACCTGGGACCCAGTACTTC. This chain links TRBV30 with TRBJ2-5, with D perhaps matching TRBD1 or TRBD2 (5 bases each). The germline V and J ends were trimmed by 3 bases and 7 bases, with 18 bases remaining between them. The CDR3 covers 14 residues. Per germline, CDR1 GTSNPN and CDR2 SVGIG (reference sequence).

This clone was recorded only once. The genes are TRBV5-1 and TRBJ2-7; possible D gene TRBD1, 6 bases. Germline lookup yields CDR1 SGHRS and CDR2 YFSETQ. Trimming removed 6 bases at V and 2 bases at J, with 12 bases between. The CDR3 sequence is 13 residues long. CDR3 sequence (DNA): TGCGCCAGCAAGTGGGACACCGCCTACGAGCAGTACTTC. This codes for CASKWDTAYEQYF. The full variable domain, in which reference TRBV5-1 and TRBJ2-7 provide the parts outside the CDR3, is KAGVTQTPRYLIKTRGQQVTLSCSPISGHRSVSWYQQTPGQGLQFLFEYFSETQRNKGNFPGRFSGRQFSNSRSEMNVSTLELGDSALYLCASKWDTAYEQYFGPGTRLTVT.